The clone carrying this TCR beta chain has a count of ten or more. Its cognate antigen is unknown. This CDR3 spans 13 amino acids. J lost 2 bases, V lost 5 bases, and 0 bases had no gene match. The data are from a study of response to subunit inactivated influenza vaccine. Broader study findings: Only a handful of new T cells, the authors suggested, are recruited with each seasonal influenza vaccination.

A single record per CDR3 protein comes from TCRdb applying MiXCR to the RT-PCR reads. The data show over 150,000 distinct CDR3 sequences, about 10% seen once. The rearrangement links TRBV12-3 or TRBV12-4 to TRBJ2-5, with 9 bases lining up with TRBD1. The sequences come from CD8+ T cells sorted from PBMCs, collected about 24 months after vaccination. The clonotype was recovered from a man aged 50 to 75 who received an inactivated influenza vaccine. The CDR3, as DNA: TGTGCCAGCAGTGACAGGGGGCAAGAGACCCAGTACTTC. It is translated as CASSDRGQETQYF.